This TCR beta chain emerged from a study of molecular identifiers for immune sequencing clone quantification. Study outcomes and limitations: Beyond 20 RNA copies, clones held over 98% of effector molecules, compared with under 1% in naive cells. For highly expanded clones, sizes could be underestimated when identical TCR molecules share a barcode.

The germline gives CDR1 SGHRS, CDR2 YFSETQ. Trimming took 0 bases from V and 8 from J, leaving 9 bases between them. This CDR3 is 13 amino acids long. TCRdb itself ran the PCR reads through MiXCR, one entry per CDR3 protein. The table shows about 36,000 distinct CDR3 sequences, with around 20% occurring only once. This clonotype was counted between two and nine times. Antigen unknown. The rearrangement links TRBV5-1 to TRBJ2-1, with a possible D match to TRBD1 (5 bases). This receptor was identified in a human donor in good health. Some libraries in this study had Jurkat cell RNA spiked in. The sequenced sample was naive CD8+ T cells from blood, with Jurkat cell RNA spiked in. The subset was: FACS-sorted CD8+CD4-CCR7+CD45RA+ naive T cells. CDR3 protein: CASSLDQGYEQFF. The CDR3 nucleotides are TGCGCCAGCAGCTTGGACCAGGGTTATGAGCAGTTCTTC.